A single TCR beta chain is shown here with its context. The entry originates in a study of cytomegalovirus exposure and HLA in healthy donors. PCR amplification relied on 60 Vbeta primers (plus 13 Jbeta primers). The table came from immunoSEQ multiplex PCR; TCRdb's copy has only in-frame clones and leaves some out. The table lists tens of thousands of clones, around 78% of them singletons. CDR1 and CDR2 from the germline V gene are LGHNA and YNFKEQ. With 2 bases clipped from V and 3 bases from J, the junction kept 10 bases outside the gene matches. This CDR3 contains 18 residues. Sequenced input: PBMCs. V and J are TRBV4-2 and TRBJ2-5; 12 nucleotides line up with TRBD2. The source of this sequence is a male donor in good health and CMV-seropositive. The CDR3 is CASSQLGLAGGPEETQYF. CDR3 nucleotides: TGTGCCAGCAGCCAACTGGGGCTAGCGGGGGGGCCCGAAGAGACCCAGTACTTC.